These 28 T cell receptor beta chains share one sample of origin, sequenced in a study of identical twins. TCRdb fed the 5' RACE reads into MiXCR, producing one record per CDR3 protein. The data show roughly 710,000 distinct CDR3 sequences, less than 7% seen once. The sequencing sample was made of naive T cells sorted from blood. Every receptor here comes from a man younger than 35 in good health.

The rearrangement uses TRBV7-2 and TRBJ2-7, with D hard to call. CDR1 is SGHTA and CDR2 is FQGNSA in the germline V gene. V lost 2 bases to trimming and J lost 0 bases, with 11 bases between them. This CDR3 has 15 residues. The CDR3 coding sequence is TGTGCCAGCAGCTTATTCCCACTTAGCTCCTACGAGCAGTACTTC. It translates to CASSLFPLSSYEQYF.

This clonotype was seen at least ten times. The rearrangement uses TRBV18 and TRBJ2-1; TRBD1 or TRBD2 may be the D gene (5 bases each). The CDR3 extends over 15 amino acids. Germline V lookup: CDR1 KGHSH, CDR2 LQKENI. The V end lost 3 bases, the J end lost 6 bases, and 15 bases lay between the germline ends. CDR3 sequence (DNA): TGTGCCAGCTCACCGGGGACCGCGAGGATCAATGAGCAGTTCTTC. Amino acids: CASSPGTARINEQFF.

This clonotype has at least ten counts. V and J are TRBV5-1 and TRBJ2-2; D remains ambiguous. The length of the CDR3 is 15 residues. The germline V and J ends were trimmed by 0 bases and 6 bases, with 12 bases remaining between them. The germline V gene encodes CDR1 SGHRS and CDR2 YFSETQ. In DNA form, the CDR3 reads TGCGCCAGCAGCTTGGGGCACCCAAGCGCCGGGGAGCTGTTTTTT. It encodes CASSLGHPSAGELFF. The full variable domain, completed using reference TRBV5-1 and TRBJ2-2, is KAGVTQTPRYLIKTRGQQVTLSCSPISGHRSVSWYQQTPGQGLQFLFEYFSETQRNKGNFPGRFSGRQFSNSRSEMNVSTLELGDSALYLCASSLGHPSAGELFFGEGSRLTVL.

The sample holds many counts of this clonotype. This chain joins TRBV5-1 and TRBJ2-1; tentatively, D is TRBD1 or TRBD2 (5 bases each). Trimming pared 0 bases from V and 2 bases from J, leaving 9 bases between. Germline V gene data show CDR1 as SGHRS and CDR2 as YFSETQ. The CDR3 runs to 15 residues. CDR3 DNA sequence: TGCGCCAGCAGCTTGGGGGGACCTGCCTACAATGAGCAGTTCTTC. It codes for CASSLGGPAYNEQFF.

This clonotype was detected many times. The chain couples TRBV6-1 to TRBJ2-1; D remains ambiguous. Trimming cost V 6 bases and J 5 bases, with 14 bases left between them. This CDR3 is built from 14 residues. CDR1 is MNHNS and CDR2 is SASEGT in the germline V gene. CDR3 amino acids: CASSPSVADNEQFF. The CDR3 DNA reads TGTGCCAGCAGCCCATCCGTGGCGGACAATGAGCAGTTCTTC.

This clonotype was counted ten times or more. The chain recombines TRBV5-6 with TRBJ2-1; D is ambiguous. Germline CDR1 is SGHDT and CDR2 is YYEEEE. CDR3 length equals 14 residues. Trimming cost V 3 bases and J 5 bases, with 12 bases left between them. CDR3 amino acids: CASSSYPWNNEQFF. Here the CDR3 DNA reads TGTGCCAGCAGCTCCTACCCATGGAACAATGAGCAGTTCTTC. The whole variable domain, remainder taken from reference TRBV5-6 and TRBJ2-1, is DAGVTQSPTHLIKTRGQQVTLRCSPKSGHDTVSWYQQALGQGPQFIFQYYEEEERQRGNFPDRFSGHQFPNYSSELNVNALLLGDSALYLCASSSYPWNNEQFFGPGTRLTVL.

This clonotype was detected ten times or more. The chain employs TRBV5-1 and TRBJ2-3; D is undetermined. This CDR3 is 16 amino acids long. Trimming pared 1 base from V and 2 bases from J, leaving 14 bases between. Germline CDR1 and CDR2: SGHRS and YFSETQ. DNA of the CDR3: TGCGCCAGCAGCTTGAGTCTCCGCGGATCCACAGATACGCAGTATTTT. Translating it yields CASSLSLRGSTDTQYF.

The rearrangement joins TRBV2 to TRBJ1-2; the D is unclear. The CDR3 totals 14 residues. V was pared by 3 bases and J by 3 bases, with 11 bases between. Germline V gene sequence: CDR1 SNHLY, CDR2 FYNNEI. The CDR3 nucleotides are TGTGCCAGCAGTGATGCCAGGCGATACTATGGCTACACCTTC. Protein sequence: CASSDARRYYGYTF. The whole variable domain, filled in from reference TRBV2 and TRBJ1-2, reads EPEVTQTPSHQVTQMGQEVILRCVPISNHLYFYWYRQILGQKVEFLVSFYNNEISEKSEIFDDQFSVERPDGSNFTLKIRSTKLEDSAMYFCASSDARRYYGYTFGSGTRLTVV.

This clonotype was counted at least ten times. The chain employs TRBV10-3 and TRBJ2-3; D remains ambiguous. Germline assignment: CDR1 ENHRY and CDR2 SYGVKD. This CDR3 has 13 residues. Trimming removed 7 bases at V and 8 bases at J, with 16 bases between. Here the CDR3 reads CAITGDSSGTQYF. The DNA for the CDR3 is TGTGCCATCACGGGCGACTCAAGTGGTACGCAGTATTTT.

The J gene is TRBJ2-7, the V gene TRBV5-6; 9 bases line up with TRBD1. With V trimmed by 1 base and J by 5 bases, 10 bases remained unmatched. The CDR3 spans 16 residues. CDR1 is SGHDT and CDR2 is YYEEEE in the germline V gene. CDR3 in DNA: TGTGCCAGCAGCTTGCCCGGGACAGGGAGCGTCCACGAGCAGTACTTC. Translating gives CASSLPGTGSVHEQYF.

This clonotype came up many times. The chain carries TRBV6-2 or TRBV6-3 and TRBJ2-1, with 9 bases aligning to TRBD2. The V segment lost 5 bases and the J segment 6 bases; nucleotides outside the gene matches: 2. The CDR3 extends over 13 amino acids. From germline, CDR1 is MNHEY and CDR2 SVGEGT. CDR3 amino acids: CASSGTSSNEQFF. CDR3 DNA sequence: TGTGCCAGCAGTGGGACTAGCTCCAATGAGCAGTTCTTC.

Ten or more counts support this clonotype. The genes are TRBV6-2 or TRBV6-3 and TRBJ2-3; D possibly corresponds to TRBD2 (5 bases). CDR3 length: 15 residues. Trimming shortened V by 7 bases and J by 2 bases, and 16 bases separated the two germline ends. CDR1 and CDR2 from the germline V gene are MNHEY and SVGEGT. CDR3 region: CASNGAVLSTDTQYF. Written as DNA, the CDR3 is TGTGCCAGCAACGGAGCGGTTCTATCCACAGATACGCAGTATTTT.

This clonotype was seen a few times. A read error may be the cause here, since a much bigger clone is one base away. This chain connects TRBV5-1 to TRBJ2-3; D unclear. The CDR3 covers 14 residues. Germline assignment: CDR1 SGHRS and CDR2 YFSETQ. CDR3 sequence reads: CASSLLGNTDTQFF. CDR3 coding DNA: TGCGCCAGCAGCTTGTTGGGTAACACAGATACGCAGTTTTTT.

This clonotype was detected many times. The V call is TRBV20-1, the J call TRBJ2-4; TRBD1 matches at 7 bases. The CDR3 runs to 16 residues. Trimming removed 1 base from V and 1 base from J; junction bases left unmatched: 7. The germline V gene has CDR1 DFQATT and CDR2 SNEGSKA (reference sequence). The CDR3 DNA is TGCAGTGCTAGAGCGACAGGGATCGCGGCCAAAAACATTCAGTACTTC. Its translation is CSARATGIAAKNIQYF.

The gene calls are TRBV12-3 or TRBV12-4 and TRBJ1-4; D is uncertain. The CDR3 loop spans 14 amino acids. V was shortened by 3 bases and J by 0 bases, with 5 bases between the two germline ends. The CDR3: CASSFRSTNEKLFF. The DNA of the CDR3 is TGTGCCAGCAGTTTCAGATCAACTAATGAAAAACTGTTTTTT.

This clonotype was counted between two and nine times. The chain has TRBV20-1 and TRBJ2-1, with D unresolved. V lost 3 bases and J 6 bases, leaving 12 bases between the germline ends. The CDR3 spans 13 residues. Germline assignment: CDR1 DFQATT and CDR2 SNEGSKA (reference sequence). This CDR3 reads CSASIRRFNEQFF. CDR3 nucleotide sequence: TGCAGTGCTAGCATACGGCGTTTCAATGAGCAGTTCTTC.

This clonotype was detected ten times or more. This sequence joins TRBV29-1 and TRBJ2-7, with TRBD1 matching over 7 bases. The CDR3 is made up of 11 amino acids. V trimming: 4 bases; J trimming: 7 bases; junction bases outside the gene matches: 4. Looked up from germline, CDR1 is SQVTM and CDR2 is ANQGSEA. CDR3 residues: CSVGEGAEQYV. CDR3 coding DNA: TGCAGCGTTGGAGAGGGGGCTGAGCAGTACGTC.

This clonotype occurred a few times. The chain joins TRBV27 to TRBJ2-1, with D unclear. Looked up from germline, CDR1 is MNHEY and CDR2 is SMNVEV (reference sequence). The length of the CDR3 is 14 residues. V shed 3 bases and J shed 2 bases, with 8 bases lying between them. The CDR3, as DNA: TGTGCCAGCAGTTTGCTCACAACCTACAATGAGCAGTTCTTC. Protein sequence: CASSLLTTYNEQFF.

This clonotype was seen ten or more times. Here the CDR3 DNA reads TGTGCCAGCAGCCGTAGACCGACAGGAGGAACCGGGGAGCTGTTTTTT. Translation gives CASSRRPTGGTGELFF. This chain connects TRBV7-2 to TRBJ2-2, with D perhaps matching TRBD1 (6 bases). CDR1 and CDR2 from the germline V gene are SGHTA and FQGNSA. The CDR3 consists of 16 residues. Deletions cut 5 bases from V and 5 bases from J, with 18 bases between.

This chain's CDR3 is CASSLVQGGSYNEQFF. The CDR3, as DNA: TGTGCCAGCAGTTTAGTGCAGGGGGGCTCCTACAATGAGCAGTTCTTC. This rearrangement joins TRBV12-3 or TRBV12-4 to TRBJ2-1; D is perhaps TRBD1 (7 bases). The CDR3 is 16 residues long. V lost 1 base and J 0 bases, leaving 10 bases between the germline ends.

This clonotype showed up many times. The chain links TRBV24-1 to TRBJ2-3; D not resolved. The CDR3 length is 13 residues. The germline CDR1 and CDR2 sequences are KGHDR and SFDVKD. The V end lost 4 bases, the J end lost 0 bases, and 4 bases lay between the germline ends. The CDR3 is CATSERSTDTQYF. The CDR3 DNA reads as TGTGCCACCAGTGAACGGAGCACAGATACGCAGTATTTT.

The chain combines TRBV20-1 with TRBJ2-5; D is unclear. V gave up 5 bases and J gave up 7 bases, with 11 bases separating them. CDR3 length: 11 residues. The V gene's germline CDR1 is DFQATT and CDR2 SNEGSKA (reference sequence). The CDR3 region is CSAVWVGTQYF. The CDR3 coding sequence is TGCAGTGCTGTCTGGGTGGGGACCCAGTACTTC.

This clonotype has a count of ten or more. This sequence joins TRBV29-1 and TRBJ2-3, with 8 bases identical to TRBD1. This CDR3 contains 12 residues. After removal of 6 bases from V and 4 bases from J, the junction contained 3 bases not matched to a gene. Germline V gene sequence: CDR1 SQVTM, CDR2 ANQGSEA. CDR3 DNA sequence: TGCAGCGTGGAGGACAGGGCAGATACGCAGTATTTT. This encodes CSVEDRADTQYF.

The sample holds many counts of this clonotype. The rearrangement joins TRBV12-3 or TRBV12-4 to TRBJ2-3; D is tentatively TRBD1 or TRBD2 (6 bases each). This CDR3 has 16 residues. Between the trimmed V and J ends, which lost 1 base and 8 bases, there was a span of 19 bases. The CDR3 protein is CASSLVIGGRGGTQYF. The CDR3 nucleotides read TGTGCCAGCAGTTTAGTAATCGGGGGACGAGGGGGTACGCAGTATTTT.

Of note for this clonotype: The germline gene is not matched at one end of the junction; a read error may be the cause. The V call is TRBV2, the J call TRBJ1-5; D might be TRBD1 (6 bases). The CDR3 has 15 amino acids. Germline CDR1 SNHLY, CDR2 FYNNEI. CDR3 residues: CASSSDRRLGQPQLF. DNA for the CDR3: TGTGCCAGCAGTTCCGACAGGCGGTTGGGGCAGCCCCAGCTTTTT.

This clonotype came up many times. The chain links TRBV6-1 to TRBJ2-3, with 9 bases identical to TRBD1. J lost 3 bases, V lost 5 bases, and 6 bases had no gene match. The CDR3 is 15 amino acids. CDR1 is MNHNS and CDR2 is SASEGT in the germline V gene. CDR3 sequence reads: CASSPDRGRTDTQYF. In DNA form, the CDR3 reads TGTGCCAGCAGTCCAGACAGGGGGAGAACAGATACGCAGTATTTT.

This clonotype was seen repeatedly, ten times or more. The chain couples TRBV29-1 to TRBJ1-5; 8 bases match TRBD1. The CDR3 sequence is 13 residues long. The J segment lost 7 bases and the V segment lost 7 bases, leaving 9 bases of the junction unmatched. Germline V gene sequence: CDR1 SQVTM, CDR2 ANQGSEA. In DNA form, the CDR3 reads TGCAGCGGCAAACAGGGGGTATACCAGCCCCAGCATTTT. Encoded protein: CSGKQGVYQPQHF.

This clonotype was counted many times. The V and J genes are TRBV12-3 or TRBV12-4 and TRBJ2-3; TRBD1 matches at 10 bases. Unmatched junction bases numbered 5, after V lost 6 bases and J lost 11 bases. This CDR3 contains 12 residues. The CDR3 region has the DNA TGTGCCAGCAGGGGACAGGGGAATTTGCAGTATTTT. Amino acids: CASRGQGNLQYF.